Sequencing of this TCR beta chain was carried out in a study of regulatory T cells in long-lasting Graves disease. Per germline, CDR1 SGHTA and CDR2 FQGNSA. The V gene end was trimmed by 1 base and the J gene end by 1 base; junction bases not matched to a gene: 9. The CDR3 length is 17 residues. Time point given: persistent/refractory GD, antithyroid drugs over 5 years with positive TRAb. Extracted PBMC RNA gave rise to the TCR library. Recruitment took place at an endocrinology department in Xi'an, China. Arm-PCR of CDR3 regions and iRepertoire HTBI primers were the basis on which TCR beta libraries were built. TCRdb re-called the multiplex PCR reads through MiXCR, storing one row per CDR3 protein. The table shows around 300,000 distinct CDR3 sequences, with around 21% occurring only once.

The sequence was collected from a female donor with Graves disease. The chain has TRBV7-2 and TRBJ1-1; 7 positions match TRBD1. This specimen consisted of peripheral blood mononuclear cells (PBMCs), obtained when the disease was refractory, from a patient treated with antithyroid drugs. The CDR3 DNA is TGTGCCAGCAGCTTAGTAGGGTGGGCAGGGGGGAACACTGAAGCTTTCTTT. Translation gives CASSLVGWAGGNTEAFF. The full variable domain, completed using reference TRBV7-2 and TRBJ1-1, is GAGVSQSPSNKVTEKGKDVELRCDPISGHTALYWYRQSLGQGLEFLIYFQGNSAPDKSGLPSDRFSAERTGGSVSTLTIQRTQQEDSAVYLCASSLVGWAGGNTEAFFGQGTRLTVV.